This entry lists 23 T cell receptor beta chains sequenced from one sample in a study of regulatory dendritic cells for organ transplantation. What these receptors recognize is not known. The protocol was immunoSEQ multiplex PCR, while the TCRdb copy is restricted to in-frame clones and leaves out a portion. The sample lists approximately 11,000 clones, more than 70% seen once, with under 3% in the top ten. Allogeneic regulatory or mature dendritic cells were co-cultured for 5 days with CFSE-labeled sorted T cells at 1:10. The sample was memory CD4+ T cells from blood cultured with dendritic cells. Subset given: CD45RO+ memory T cells. The receptors were sampled from a human donor in good health.

The genes are TRBV6-5 and TRBJ1-5; D gene ambiguous. Germline V lookup: CDR1 MNHEY, CDR2 SVGAGI. The CDR3 contains 14 residues. V was cut by 7 bases and J by 3 bases, with 13 bases left in between. The chain's CDR3 is CASTKGSYNQPQHF. The CDR3 nucleotides read TGTGCCAGCACCAAAGGATCATACAATCAGCCCCAGCATTTT.

The chain joins TRBV7-2 to TRBJ2-5; 13 nucleotides match TRBD2. The germline V gene encodes CDR1 SGHTA and CDR2 FQGNSA. CDR3 length: 16 amino acids. V was clipped by 5 bases and J by 5 bases; unmatched bases: 8. The CDR3 coding sequence is TGTGCCAGCAGCCCACAACTAGCGGGGGGGCGGGAGACCCAGTACTTC. Protein: CASSPQLAGGRETQYF.

The chain uses TRBV7-2 and TRBJ2-5; no firm D call. Germline CDR1 SGHTA, CDR2 FQGNSA. CDR3 length: 13 amino acids. V was clipped by 5 bases and J by 2 bases, with 9 bases between them. The DNA of the CDR3 is TGTGCCAGCAGCCTCTGGGAACAAGAGACCCAGTACTTC. This codes for CASSLWEQETQYF.

The genes are TRBV19 and TRBJ2-1; D gene unclear. Looked up from germline, CDR1 is LNHDA and CDR2 is SQIVND (reference sequence). The CDR3 totals 14 residues. Deletions cut 4 bases from V and 3 bases from J, with 10 bases between. For the CDR3, the DNA is TGTGCCAGTAGTACAGAAATAAACTACAATGAGCAGTTCTTC. Translated, it gives CASSTEINYNEQFF.

V usage is TRBV5-4 and J usage is TRBJ2-3; TRBD2 agrees at 9 bases. CDR1 is SGHNT and CDR2 is YYREEE in the germline V gene (reference sequence). CDR3 length: 17 amino acids. Trimming at V came to 3 bases and at J to 3 bases, leaving 11 bases not matched to a gene. The CDR3 DNA sequence: TGTGCCAGCAGCTCCCTCCTAGCGGGGTTCCGGACAGATACGCAGTATTTT. Its protein product is CASSSLLAGFRTDTQYF.

The DNA of the CDR3 is TGTGCCAGCAGCAATCGACAGGGAATTAATGAAAAACTGTTTTTT. Amino acids: CASSNRQGINEKLFF. The V call is TRBV7-9, the J call TRBJ1-4; TRBD1 agrees at 7 bases. J gave up 4 bases and V 5 bases, and 7 bases lay outside the gene matches. Germline loops: CDR1 SEHNR, CDR2 FQNEAQ (reference sequence). The CDR3 sequence is 15 residues long.

The chain carries TRBV10-1 and TRBJ2-1, with 11 bases lining up with TRBD2. CDR1 and CDR2 from the germline V gene are WNHNN and SYGVQD (reference sequence). The CDR3 sequence is 15 residues long. With V trimmed by 4 bases and J by 8 bases, 7 bases remained unmatched. The CDR3 coding sequence is TGCGCCAGCAGTGGACTAGCGGGAATAGGCGATGAGCAGTTCTTC. As protein: CASSGLAGIGDEQFF.

The genes are TRBV6-5 and TRBJ2-5; maybe TRBD2 (6 bases). CDR1 MNHEY and CDR2 SVGAGI come from the germline V gene. V was clipped by 7 bases and J by 5 bases, with 20 bases between them. The CDR3 has 15 residues. CDR3 bases: TGTGCCAGCACGCACCGCCCCCGGGGAGGTGAGACCCAGTACTTC. Translating gives CASTHRPRGGETQYF.

The CDR3 loop is CASNNGGIQETQYF. In DNA, the CDR3 is TGCGCCAGCAATAACGGCGGGATCCAAGAGACCCAGTACTTC. This rearrangement joins TRBV5-1 to TRBJ2-5, with D tentatively TRBD2 (6 bases). V was trimmed by 6 bases and J by 1 base, leaving 13 bases between them. In germline, CDR1 is SGHRS, CDR2 YFSETQ. This CDR3 region has 14 residues.

The chain combines TRBV7-2 with TRBJ2-1; TRBD2 aligns across 8 bases. CDR3 length equals 13 residues. The V gene's germline CDR1 is SGHTA and CDR2 FQGNSA. V trimming: 5 bases; J trimming: 11 bases; junction bases outside the gene matches: 8. CDR3 DNA sequence: TGTGCCAGCAGCAACGGACTAGCCCTTCAGCAGTTCTTC. Translation: CASSNGLALQQFF.

The chain has TRBV4-3 and TRBJ1-2, with TRBD1 as a possible D gene (6 bases). V gave up 3 bases and J gave up 1 base, with 12 bases separating them. The CDR3 sequence is 15 residues long. CDR1 is LGHNA and CDR2 is YSLEER in the germline V gene. The CDR3 protein is CASSHAGGGNYGYTF. The DNA for the CDR3 is TGCGCCAGCAGCCACGCCGGGGGCGGTAACTATGGCTACACCTTC.

The chain carries TRBV4-3 and TRBJ2-7, with D perhaps matching TRBD1 or TRBD2 (6 bases each). This CDR3 has 14 residues. With 4 bases removed from V and 3 bases from J, the gap between germline ends came to 13 bases. Germline V gene data show CDR1 as LGHNA and CDR2 as YSLEER. The CDR3 bases are TGCGCCAGCAGCCGGGGGGCGGGGAACTACGAGCAGTACTTC. It yields the protein CASSRGAGNYEQYF.

This clone has more than one count but fewer than ten. The chain joins TRBV4-3 to TRBJ1-5; D remains unclear. V was shortened by 7 bases and J by 7 bases, with 20 bases between the two germline ends. Looked up from germline, CDR1 is LGHNA and CDR2 is YSLEER. The CDR3 consists of 15 residues. As DNA, the CDR3 is TGCGCCAGCACACAAAGTTTAAGTGTTCGGCAGCCCCAGCATTTT. As protein: CASTQSLSVRQPQHF.

The V call is TRBV19, the J call TRBJ2-7; 11 bases are shared with TRBD1. This CDR3 contains 13 residues. The germline V gene encodes CDR1 LNHDA and CDR2 SQIVND (reference sequence). With 5 bases clipped from V and 6 bases from J, the junction kept 3 bases outside the gene matches. CDR3 bases: TGTGCCAGTAGTGCGGACAGGGGGCGCGAGCAGTACTTC. Encoded protein: CASSADRGREQYF. Based on the CDR3 plus reference TRBV19 and TRBJ2-7, the full variable domain is DGGITQSPKYLFRKEGQNVTLSCEQNLNHDAMYWYRQDPGQGLRLIYYSQIVNDFQKGDIAEGYSVSREKKESFPLTVTSAQKNPTAFYLCASSADRGREQYFGPGTRLTVT.

The chain carries TRBV7-2 and TRBJ2-5, with a tentative D call TRBD1 (5 bases). The CDR3 sequence is 15 residues long. Trimming left V 4 bases short and J 3 bases short, with 15 bases between. CDR1 and CDR2 (germline): SGHTA, FQGNSA. The CDR3 nucleotides are TGTGCCAGCAGCTCGACAGCACAGGAAGAAGAGACCCAGTACTTC. As protein: CASSSTAQEEETQYF.

The chain links TRBV6-6 to TRBJ1-5; TRBD1 matches 9 bases. CDR1 and CDR2 (germline): MNHNY, SVGAGI (reference sequence). The CDR3 contains 16 residues. V gave up 3 bases and J gave up 0 bases; unmatched junction bases: 3. CDR3 bases: TGTGCCAGCAGTTATGGGGACAGGGCTAGCAATCAGCCCCAGCATTTT. Translation gives CASSYGDRASNQPQHF.

V usage is TRBV27 and J usage is TRBJ2-1, with 8 positions matching TRBD2. The CDR3 consists of 17 residues. Germline CDR1 reads MNHEY; CDR2 reads SMNVEV (reference sequence). V shed 5 bases and J 0 bases; nucleotides not matched to a gene: 9. The CDR3 loop reads CASSPFRTSGSYNEQFF. In DNA, the CDR3 is TGTGCCAGCAGTCCCTTCCGTACTAGCGGCTCCTACAATGAGCAGTTCTTC.

The chain combines TRBV7-9 with TRBJ1-1; the D gene is possibly TRBD1 (6 bases). Trimming cost V 3 bases and J 7 bases, with 24 bases left between them. The germline CDR1 and CDR2 sequences are SEHNR and FQNEAQ (reference sequence). The CDR3 consists of 17 residues. DNA for the CDR3: TGTGCCAGCAGCTTTCCGCCGACGGGGGGCATGGAGGGTGAAGCTTTCTTT. It yields the protein CASSFPPTGGMEGEAFF.

The rearrangement links TRBV18 to TRBJ2-5; no firm D call. This CDR3 has 15 residues. V dropped 1 base and J dropped 1 base, with 10 bases sitting between them. Germline V gives CDR1 KGHSH, CDR2 LQKENI. Written as DNA, the CDR3 is TGTGCCAGCTCACCACAAACACGGCCCCAAGAGACCCAGTACTTC. This encodes CASSPQTRPQETQYF.

This rearrangement joins TRBV6-5 to TRBJ2-1; D possibly corresponds to TRBD2 (5 bases). Trimming left V 5 bases short and J 6 bases short, with 14 bases between. Germline CDR1 is MNHEY and CDR2 is SVGAGI. The length of the CDR3 is 14 residues. The CDR3 protein is CASSPHGGLNEQFF. The CDR3 DNA reads as TGTGCCAGCAGTCCCCACGGCGGGCTCAATGAGCAGTTCTTC.

This rearrangement joins TRBV2 to TRBJ2-5; the D gene is possibly TRBD2 (5 bases). The CDR3 spans 15 residues. V was clipped by 7 bases and J by 7 bases, with 22 bases between them. CDR1 is SNHLY and CDR2 is FYNNEI in the germline V gene. Here the CDR3 reads CASTERLAGTTTQYF. The CDR3 DNA is TGTGCCAGCACCGAGCGTCTAGCCGGCACCACGACCCAGTACTTC.

By share of the sample, this clone is medium-sized (0.01 to 0.1%). The chain combines TRBV10-3 with TRBJ1-6, with D unresolved. Germline CDR1 is ENHRY and CDR2 is SYGVKD. The CDR3 is 13 amino acids. The V and J ends lost 10 bases and 10 bases respectively, with 17 bases between them. The DNA of the CDR3 is TGTGCCACACGCACAGATTCAGTCTCACCCCTCCACTTT. Translated: CATRTDSVSPLHF.

V gene TRBV19 combines with J gene TRBJ1-5; D is ambiguous. This CDR3 has 15 amino acids. Germline CDR1 reads LNHDA; CDR2 reads SQIVND (reference sequence). Trimming left V 5 bases short and J 7 bases short, with 18 bases between. This CDR3 is CASSGYRSISQPQHF. For the CDR3, the DNA is TGTGCCAGTAGTGGGTATAGAAGTATTAGCCAGCCCCAGCATTTT.